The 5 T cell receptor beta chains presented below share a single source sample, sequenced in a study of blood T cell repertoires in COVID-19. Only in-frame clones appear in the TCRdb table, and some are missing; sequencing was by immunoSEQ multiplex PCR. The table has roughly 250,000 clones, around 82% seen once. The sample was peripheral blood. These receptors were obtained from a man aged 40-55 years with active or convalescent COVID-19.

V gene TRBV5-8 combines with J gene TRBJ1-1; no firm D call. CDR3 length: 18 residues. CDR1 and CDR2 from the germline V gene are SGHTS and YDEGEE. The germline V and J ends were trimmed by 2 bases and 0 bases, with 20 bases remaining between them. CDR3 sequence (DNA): TGTGCCAGCAGCTTTTTTTTAGGGAATCCGGGAATGAACACTGAAGCTTTCTTT. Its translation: CASSFFLGNPGMNTEAFF.

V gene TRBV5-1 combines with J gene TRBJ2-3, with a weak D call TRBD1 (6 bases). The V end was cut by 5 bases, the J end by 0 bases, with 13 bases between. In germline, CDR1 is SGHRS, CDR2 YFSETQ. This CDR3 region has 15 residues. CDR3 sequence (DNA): TGCGCCAGCAGTTTCCGGACAGCTAGCACAGATACGCAGTATTTT. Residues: CASSFRTASTDTQYF.

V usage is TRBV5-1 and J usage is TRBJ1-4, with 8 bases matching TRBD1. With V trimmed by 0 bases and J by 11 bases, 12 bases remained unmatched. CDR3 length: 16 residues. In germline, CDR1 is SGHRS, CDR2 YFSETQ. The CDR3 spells CASSLAGQGRSGKLFF. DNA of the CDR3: TGCGCCAGCAGCTTGGCCGGACAGGGCCGATCCGGGAAACTGTTTTTT.

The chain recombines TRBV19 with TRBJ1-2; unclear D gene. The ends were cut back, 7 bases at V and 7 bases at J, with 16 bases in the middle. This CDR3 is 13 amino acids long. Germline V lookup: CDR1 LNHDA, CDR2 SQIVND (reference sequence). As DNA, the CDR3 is TGTGCCAGTACTCCCCCTGGAGGGAGTGGCTACACCTTC. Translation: CASTPPGGSGYTF.

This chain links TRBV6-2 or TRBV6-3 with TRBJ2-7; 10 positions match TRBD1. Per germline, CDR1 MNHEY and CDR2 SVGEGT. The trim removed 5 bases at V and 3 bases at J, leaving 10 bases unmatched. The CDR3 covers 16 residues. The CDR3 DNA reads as TGTGCCAGCAGTGGAACCGGGACAGGGGACGTCTACGAGCAGTACTTC. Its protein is CASSGTGTGDVYEQYF.